A single sample is the source of the 7 T cell receptor beta chains below, sequenced in a study of technical replicates of blood from several donors. Produced via immunoSEQ multiplex PCR; TCRdb's table is partial and in-frame only. The table has 90,000 to 100,000 clones, 90% to 96% seen once. Sequenced sample: T cells isolated from PBMCs. These receptors all come from a human donor in good health.

The rearrangement uses TRBV4-3 and TRBJ2-1; TRBD2 might be the D (5 bases). V was shortened by 2 bases and J by 8 bases, with 13 bases between the two germline ends. The germline V gene has CDR1 LGHNA and CDR2 YSLEER. This CDR3 is built from 14 residues. In DNA, the CDR3 is TGCGCCAGCAGCCAACGGCTGGACTGGGATGAGCAGTTCTTC. It is translated as CASSQRLDWDEQFF.

V is TRBV19 and J is TRBJ1-1; tentatively, D is TRBD1 (5 bases). Germline values: CDR1 LNHDA, CDR2 SQIVND (reference sequence). V was shortened by 3 bases and J by 1 base, with 12 bases between the two germline ends. CDR3 length: 15 residues. CDR3 region: CASSMIGGTNTEAFF. DNA for the CDR3: TGTGCCAGTAGTATGATAGGAGGGACGAACACTGAAGCTTTCTTT.

The chain carries TRBV10-3 and TRBJ2-7; D unclear. The CDR3 has 14 amino acids. Germline values: CDR1 ENHRY, CDR2 SYGVKD. V lost 2 bases, J lost 3 bases, and 11 bases lay in between. CDR3 loop: CAISERQAYYEQYF. In DNA, the CDR3 is TGTGCCATCAGTGAGCGGCAGGCCTACTACGAGCAGTACTTC.

This chain joins TRBV6-5 and TRBJ2-7; the D gene is possibly TRBD2 (7 bases). The CDR3 extends over 14 amino acids. Trimming shortened V by 6 bases and J by 3 bases, and 15 bases separated the two germline ends. Germline CDR1 and CDR2: MNHEY and SVGAGI. The DNA of the CDR3 is TGTGCCAGCAGCCGGGGGGCTTCCCTCTACGAGCAGTACTTC. Its translation is CASSRGASLYEQYF.

The chain uses TRBV7-2 and TRBJ2-4; 9 bases fit TRBD2. CDR3 length: 14 residues. CDR1 SGHTA and CDR2 FQGNSA come from the germline V gene. The V gene end was trimmed by 5 bases and the J gene end by 3 bases; junction bases not matched to a gene: 2. In DNA, the CDR3 is TGTGCCAGCAGCCTGACTAGCGGCAAAAACATTCAGTACTTC. It encodes CASSLTSGKNIQYF.

The rearrangement links TRBV27 to TRBJ2-2; 7 nucleotides line up with TRBD1. Germline lookup yields CDR1 MNHEY and CDR2 SMNVEV (reference sequence). The CDR3 has 14 amino acids. The ends lost 5 bases at V and 5 bases at J; junction bases unmatched: 5. The CDR3 protein is CASSHRGGTGELFF. Here the CDR3 DNA reads TGTGCCAGCAGTCACAGGGGTGGGACCGGGGAGCTGTTTTTT.

This chain links TRBV18 with TRBJ2-6; D is uncertain. The CDR3 length is 16 residues. The germline V gene encodes CDR1 KGHSH and CDR2 LQKENI. Trimming took 3 bases from V and 0 from J, leaving 9 bases between them. DNA for the CDR3: TGTGCCAGCTCACCGGGTACGGGCTCTGGGGCCAACGTCCTGACTTTC. Amino acid sequence: CASSPGTGSGANVLTF. The full variable domain, in which reference TRBV18 and TRBJ2-6 provide the parts outside the CDR3, is NAGVMQNPRHLVRRRGQEARLRCSPMKGHSHVYWYRQLPEEGLKFMVYLQKENIIDESGMPKERFSAEFPKEGPSILRIQQVVRGDSAAYFCASSPGTGSGANVLTFGAGSRLTVL.